A selection of T cell receptor beta chains follows, all from one sample in a study of neurological immune-mediated disorders. Each CDR3 protein is one row after TCRdb ran MiXCR on the 5' RACE reads. This table has tens of thousands of distinct CDR3 sequences, roughly 6.3% appearing once. Material for sequencing was PBMCs. All receptors derive from a woman between 35 and 50 years old in good health. CDR3s include the opening cysteine and the closing phenylalanine or tryptophan. D genes are given only for firm matches. Size is omitted from some rows. Given values are once, few, many or a class for expanded clones.

.,TRBJ2-3,TRBV6-5,many,TGTGCCAGCAGTTACGGGGACCTAGTAAGCACAGATACGCAGTATTTT,CASSYGDLVSTDTQYF
TRBD2,TRBJ2-3,TRBV7-2,many,TGTGCCAGCAGCTTAATTGGCAAGCGGGAGGTGTGGACAGATACGCAGTATTTT,CASSLIGKREVWTDTQYF
TRBD2,TRBJ2-4,TRBV29-1,many,TGCAGCGTTGAAGGAACGCCTAGCGGGCCCAACATTCAGTACTTC,CSVEGTPSGPNIQYF
.,TRBJ1-6,TRBV7-2,many,TGTGCCAGCAGCTTAGGGGCTACCTATAATTCACCCCTCCACTTT,CASSLGATYNSPLHF
TRBD2,TRBJ2-1,TRBV20-1,many,TGCAGTGCTCCGGGGGGTAGCGGGGCCTACAATGAGCAGTTCTTC,CSAPGGSGAYNEQFF
.,TRBJ2-5,TRBV20-1,many,TGCAGTGCTAGAGAGGGGGCTAGCGGAAAAGAGACCCAGTACTTC,CSAREGASGKETQYF
TRBD2,TRBJ2-7,TRBV5-1,many,TGCGCCAGCAGCTTGGTCTTAGCGGGGGAAAACGAGCAGTACTTC,CASSLVLAGENEQYF
TRBD2,TRBJ2-5,TRBV5-5,many,TGTGCCAGCAGCTTGAGACTAGCGGAAGAGACCCAGTACTTC,CASSLRLAEETQYF
.,TRBJ2-7,TRBV9,.,TGTGCCAGCAGCGTAATGGGCAGCTCCTACGAGCAGTACTTC,CASSVMGSSYEQYF
.,TRBJ2-7,TRBV29-1,.,TGCAGCGGTACTAGCAGCGACGAGCAGTACTTC,CSGTSSDEQYF
.,TRBJ2-2,TRBV6-4,many,TGTGCCAGCAGTGACTCTCTAAGACAGCCCATGGGCACCGGGGAGCTGTTTTTT,CASSDSLRQPMGTGELFF
.,TRBJ2-5,TRBV29-1,many,TGCAGCGTTGCCGATGGCCCCCAAGAGACCCAGTACTTC,CSVADGPQETQYF
TRBD2,TRBJ2-3,TRBV20-1,many,TGCAGTGCTAGAGATGGTGGCGGGAGTCCAGATACGCAGTATTTT,CSARDGGGSPDTQYF
TRBD1,TRBJ1-5,TRBV30,medium-sized,TGTGCCTGGAGTGTCGAAACGGACAGGGCGGGTCAGCCCCAGCATTTT,CAWSVETDRAGQPQHF
.,TRBJ1-5,TRBV20-1,many,TGCAGTGCTTCCACAGCCGGGCCAAAGTCCCAGCATTTT,CSASTAGPKSQHF
TRBD1,TRBJ2-1,TRBV27,many,TGTGCCAGCAGTTGGGCGAAAGGGACAGGGGGGACAGGGCAGTTCTTC,CASSWAKGTGGTGQFF
.,TRBJ1-5,TRBV12-3/TRBV12-4,many,TGTGCCAGCAGTTTAGGGCCCTCGGGGGGTCGGGATCAGCCCCAGCATTTT,CASSLGPSGGRDQPQHF
.,TRBJ1-2,TRBV20-1,many,TGCAGTGCTATCACGGGGACATCAAACTATGGCTACACCTTC,CSAITGTSNYGYTF
TRBD2,TRBJ2-1,TRBV10-3,medium-sized,TGTGCCATCAGTGGGCTAGCGGGAGACAATGAGCAGTTCTTC,CAISGLAGDNEQFF
.,TRBJ2-1,TRBV20-1,many,TGCAGTGCTAGAGCTAGCGAGTACAATGAGCAGTTCTTC,CSARASEYNEQFF
TRBD2,TRBJ2-1,TRBV27,many,TGTGCCAGCAGTGCCCGGACTAGCTACAATGAGCAGTTCTTC,CASSARTSYNEQFF
.,TRBJ1-2,TRBV29-1,many,TGCAGCGGGGGAGGGGCAGAGAACTATGGCTACACCTTC,CSGGGAENYGYTF
.,TRBJ1-5,TRBV20-1,many,TGCAGCGCCCCAGAGTCAGGCGGTAGCAATCAGCCCCAGCATTTT,CSAPESGGSNQPQHF
TRBD2,TRBJ2-5,TRBV6-5,many,TGTGCCAGCAGCCAGGGGATTATGACTAGCGGTTCGGCCCAGTACTTC,CASSQGIMTSGSAQYF
.,TRBJ2-7,TRBV7-9,many,TGTGCCAGCATTCCAGCACGGAAGAGTTCCTACGAGCAGTACTTC,CASIPARKSSYEQYF
.,TRBJ1-5,TRBV29-1,many,TGCAGCGTGGGTTATAGCAATCAGCCCCAGCATTTT,CSVGYSNQPQHF
TRBD1,TRBJ1-3,TRBV29-1,many,TGCAGCGTTCGTCAGGGGGTTCAGGGAAACACCATATATTTT,CSVRQGVQGNTIYF
TRBD2,TRBJ2-1,TRBV7-2,many,TGTGCCAGCAGGTTCGCAAGCGGGAGGCCTTCACACCATGAGCAGTTCTTC,CASRFASGRPSHHEQFF
.,TRBJ1-4,TRBV5-4,few,TGTGCCAGCAGCCCCGGGGGCAAGAATGAAAAACTGTTTTTT,CASSPGGKNEKLFF
.,TRBJ2-3,TRBV14,many,TGTGCCAGCAGCCAAGATGTCCGCGGTACGCAGTATTTT,CASSQDVRGTQYF
TRBD2,TRBJ2-1,TRBV20-1,many,TGCAGTGCTTCTAGCGGGAGGACGGACAATGAGCAGTTCTTC,CSASSGRTDNEQFF
.,TRBJ2-7,TRBV7-3,many,TGTGCCAGCAGCTTAGACCCCTCCTACGAGCAGTACTTC,CASSLDPSYEQYF
TRBD1,TRBJ2-2,TRBV6-5,many,TGTGCCAGCAGCCTGGGACAGGGGGCGCGGGCCGGGGAGCTGTTTTTT,CASSLGQGARAGELFF
.,TRBJ2-7,TRBV5-1,many,TGCGCCAGCAGCTTCCCCGACGGTTTGACCTACGAGCAGTACTTC,CASSFPDGLTYEQYF
.,TRBJ1-3,TRBV15,many,TGTGCCACCAGCAGAGATCACCCCACGCGGACCTTTCGGTCTGGAAACACCATATATTTT,CATSRDHPTRTFRSGNTIYF
.,TRBJ1-6,TRBV5-5,medium-sized,TGTGCCAGCAGCAACATCCTGGACAGATACTATAATTCACCCCTCCACTTT,CASSNILDRYYNSPLHF
TRBD1,TRBJ1-2,TRBV28,few,TGTGCCAGCAGTTTAGACAGGGGGGATGGCTACACCTTC,CASSLDRGDGYTF
.,TRBJ1-2,TRBV12-3/TRBV12-4,many,TGTGTCAGCAGCAAAACAGGGTCCAGTGGCTACACCTTC,CVSSKTGSSGYTF
.,TRBJ2-7,TRBV20-1,many,TGCAGTGCTAGAGAGAGGTGGGACGGGGGAGGTGACGAGCAGTACTTC,CSARERWDGGGDEQYF
.,TRBJ1-5,TRBV20-1,many,TGCAGTGCTAGGGCTAGCAATCAGCCCCAGCATTTT,CSARASNQPQHF
.,TRBJ2-7,TRBV4-3,many,TGCGCCAGCAGCCAAGATTTAGGGGGGGCTTACGAGCAGTACTTC,CASSQDLGGAYEQYF
TRBD1,TRBJ1-6,TRBV5-6,medium-sized,TGTGCCAGCAGCCCGGGACAGGGAGGCTTGAGGAATTCACCCCTCCACTTT,CASSPGQGGLRNSPLHF
TRBD1,TRBJ2-7,TRBV12-3/TRBV12-4,many,TGTGCCAGCAGTTTCAGACAGGGGGCCTACGAGCAGTACTTC,CASSFRQGAYEQYF
TRBD2,TRBJ2-7,TRBV4-3,few,TGCGCCAGCAGCCAAGGCCTGACTAGCGGGACCCACGAGCAGTACTTC,CASSQGLTSGTHEQYF
.,TRBJ2-3,TRBV5-1,.,TGCGCCAGCAGCTTCATGAAGACCCGGGCAGATACGCAGTATTTT,CASSFMKTRADTQYF
.,TRBJ1-2,TRBV7-8,many,TGTGCCAGCAGCTGGGACGCAGGGGCGTACTATGGCTACACCTTC,CASSWDAGAYYGYTF
.,TRBJ2-1,TRBV7-2,many,TGTGCCAGCAGCTTAGCCGCTAGCTTTTATAGGGACAATGAGCAGTTCTTC,CASSLAASFYRDNEQFF
.,TRBJ2-1,TRBV5-1,.,TGCGCCAGCAGCTTGGCCGACGGGAGCTCCTACAATGAGCAGTTCTTC,CASSLADGSSYNEQFF
TRBD1,TRBJ2-7,TRBV5-1,many,TGCGCCAGCAGCTGGTCGGGACAGGGGGCGAGAGAGCAGTACTTC,CASSWSGQGAREQYF
.,TRBJ2-7,TRBV20-1,many,TGCAGTGCCCGCAGTGGGCCGGCCTACGAGCAGTACTTC,CSARSGPAYEQYF
.,TRBJ2-2,TRBV12-3/TRBV12-4,many,TGTGCCAGCAGTCCACTACCCGCCGGGGAGCTGTTTTTT,CASSPLPAGELFF
.,TRBJ2-5,TRBV9,many,TGTGCCAGCAGCGTAGGACCTGGCGAGACCCAGTACTTC,CASSVGPGETQYF